One sample yielded the 24 T cell receptor beta chains listed below, sequenced in a study of human T cells and chemical hapten exposure. MiXCR, run by TCRdb on the RACE reads, gives a single entry per CDR3 protein. Of 45,000 to 65,000 distinct CDR3 sequences listed, approximately 10% are singletons. The sample's time point: pre-sensitization, week 0. Regarding treatment: therapeutic diphenylcyclopropenone sensitization with weekly scalp DPC. Specimen: whole blood, collected in connection with sensitization to the hapten diphenylcyclopropenone (DPC). These receptors were taken from a middle-aged man with alopecia areata. Some clones in this sample may be carry-over from other donors' samples.

This clonotype was observed many times. The V gene is TRBV12-3 or TRBV12-4, the J gene TRBJ1-1; TRBD1 is a possible D gene (6 bases). This CDR3 has 16 residues. Deletions cut 0 bases from V and 0 bases from J, with 11 bases between. The CDR3: CASSLAPGALNTEAFF. Written as DNA, the CDR3 is TGTGCCAGCAGTTTAGCTCCGGGGGCACTGAACACTGAAGCTTTCTTT.

This clonotype was counted ten times or more. The V call is TRBV5-5, the J call TRBJ1-1; perhaps TRBD1 as D (5 bases). This CDR3 is 14 amino acids long. The V gene's germline CDR1 is SGHKS and CDR2 YYEKEE (reference sequence). The V end was cut by 4 bases, the J end by 0 bases, with 10 bases between. The CDR3 coding sequence is TGTGCCAGCAGCAAAACGACAGTGAACACTGAAGCTTTCTTT. It specifies CASSKTTVNTEAFF.

There are many counts of this clonotype. The CDR3 is CASSILDTGELFF. DNA for the CDR3: TGTGCCAGTAGTATCCTCGACACCGGGGAGCTGTTTTTT. The chain has TRBV19 and TRBJ2-2, with D hard to call. Trimming removed 3 bases at V and 3 bases at J, with 5 bases between. The length of the CDR3 is 13 residues. Germline lookup yields CDR1 LNHDA and CDR2 SQIVND (reference sequence). The full variable domain, with the rest looked up from reference TRBV19 and TRBJ2-2, is DGGITQSPKYLFRKEGQNVTLSCEQNLNHDAMYWYRQDPGQGLRLIYYSQIVNDFQKGDIAEGYSVSREKKESFPLTVTSAQKNPTAFYLCASSILDTGELFFGEGSRLTVL.

The genes are TRBV12-3 or TRBV12-4 and TRBJ2-7; TRBD1 might be the D (6 bases). V was clipped by 8 bases and J by 2 bases, with 19 bases between them. The length of the CDR3 is 15 residues. The CDR3 DNA sequence: TGTGCCAGCGACGCCCCCGACAGGAACCCCTACGAGCAGTACTTC. Translated: CASDAPDRNPYEQYF.

Comments on this clonotype: At one of its ends the junction is not consistent with the germline gene, which may arise from a read error. The genes are TRBV5-1 and TRBJ2-2; no clear D gene. Per germline, CDR1 SGHRS and CDR2 YFSETQ. The CDR3 is 17 residues long. The CDR3 sequence: CASSLIDVGSNSGELFF. DNA for the CDR3: TGCGCCAGCAGCCTGATCGACGTCGGGTCCAACAGCGGGGAGCTGTTTTTT.

The rearrangement uses TRBV20-1 and TRBJ2-3, with D unclear. V lost 5 bases and J lost 2, with 14 bases in between. The CDR3 has 14 amino acids. Looked up from germline, CDR1 is DFQATT and CDR2 is SNEGSKA (reference sequence). The CDR3 DNA follows: TGCAGTGCTCCTTCGGACGGAAACACAGATACGCAGTATTTT. This sequence encodes CSAPSDGNTDTQYF.

In this sample, this clonotype turned up many times. Here the CDR3 reads CASTHTGGIREQYF. CDR3 DNA: TGTGCCAGCACCCATACTGGGGGGATTCGCGAGCAGTACTTC. The chain couples TRBV3-1 to TRBJ2-7, with a possible D match to TRBD2 (6 bases). CDR3 size: 14 residues. Germline V CDR1 and CDR2: LGHDT, YNNKEL (reference sequence). Trimming stripped 7 bases from V and 6 bases from J, with 19 bases between.

This clonotype showed up just a few times. The chain links TRBV12-3 or TRBV12-4 to TRBJ1-1; D might be TRBD1 (5 bases). The CDR3 totals 14 residues. V was pared by 5 bases and J by 4 bases, with 14 bases between. The CDR3 reads CASSQIEGTTEAFF. For the CDR3, the DNA is TGTGCCAGCAGTCAGATTGAGGGGACCACTGAAGCTTTCTTT.

This chain links TRBV28 with TRBJ1-1; D is undetermined. Germline CDR1 MDHEN, CDR2 SYDVKM. The CDR3 totals 13 residues. Between the trimmed V and J ends, which lost 4 bases and 4 bases, there was a span of 10 bases. The DNA for the CDR3 is TGTGCCAGCAGTTCCCCCCCCGCCACTGAAGCTTTCTTT. This codes for CASSSPPATEAFF. Based on the CDR3 plus reference TRBV28 and TRBJ1-1, the full variable domain is DVKVTQSSRYLVKRTGEKVFLECVQDMDHENMFWYRQDPGLGLRLIYFSYDVKMKEKGDIPEGYSVSREKKERFSLILESASTNQTSMYLCASSSPPATEAFFGQGTRLTVV.

The CDR3 region is CASSAPRGLGETQYF. The CDR3 nucleotides read TGTGCCAGCAGTGCCCCCAGAGGGTTAGGAGAGACCCAGTACTTC. The V and J genes are TRBV6-1 and TRBJ2-5; possibly TRBD2 for D (5 bases). The germline CDR1 and CDR2 sequences are MNHNS and SASEGT. This CDR3 spans 15 amino acids. Trimming took off 4 bases at V and 4 bases at J, with 16 bases between the two ends.

This clonotype appeared many times. The chain employs TRBV6-6 and TRBJ2-7, with a weak D call TRBD2 (5 bases). CDR3 size: 16 residues. V was pared by 2 bases and J by 0 bases, with 14 bases between. The V gene's germline CDR1 is MNHNY and CDR2 SVGAGI (reference sequence). For the CDR3, the DNA is TGTGCCAGCAGTTACCCCGGATGGGAGAGCTCCTACGAGCAGTACTTC. Translated: CASSYPGWESSYEQYF.

This clonotype was recorded at least ten times. The CDR3: CASGPLPEAFF. For the CDR3, the DNA is TGTGCCAGCGGACCCCTCCCTGAAGCTTTCTTT. The chain is built from TRBV12-3 or TRBV12-4 and TRBJ1-1; D unresolved. The V end lost 8 bases, the J end lost 6 bases, and 10 bases lay between the germline ends. The CDR3 consists of 11 residues.

This clonotype was recorded many times. The chain carries TRBV2 and TRBJ2-5; 7 bases agree with TRBD2. Per germline, CDR1 SNHLY and CDR2 FYNNEI. CDR3 length equals 13 residues. Losses at the gene ends were 6 bases for V and 0 bases for J; bases not matched to a gene: 1. The CDR3 DNA sequence: TGTGCCAGCAGCGCGGGAGACCAAGAGACCCAGTACTTC. Translating gives CASSAGDQETQYF.

There are a few counts of this clonotype. The DNA for the CDR3 is TGTGCCAGCAGGATACAGGGGGGAAGCACAGATACGCAGTATTTT. Amino acid sequence: CASRIQGGSTDTQYF. The chain joins TRBV27 to TRBJ2-3, with 8 bases that match TRBD1. With 6 bases clipped from V and 0 bases from J, the junction kept 5 bases outside the gene matches. This CDR3 spans 15 amino acids. Germline assignment: CDR1 MNHEY and CDR2 SMNVEV (reference sequence).

This chain links TRBV7-6 with TRBJ2-3; D might be TRBD1 (6 bases). With 5 bases removed from V and 3 bases from J, the gap between germline ends came to 15 bases. This CDR3 has 15 residues. From germline, CDR1 is SGHVS and CDR2 FNYEAQ. CDR3 residues: CASSPRGIGTDTQYF. The CDR3 nucleotides read TGTGCCAGCAGCCCTAGGGGGATAGGGACAGATACGCAGTATTTT.

This clonotype was detected ten times or more. As DNA, the CDR3 is TGTGCCAGCAGCTTAGCGGGAACCCCGGAACAAGAGACCCAGTACTTC. This translates into CASSLAGTPEQETQYF. The J gene is TRBJ2-5, the V gene TRBV7-6; D ambiguous. Trimming removed 0 bases at V and 2 bases at J, with 13 bases between. Germline assignment: CDR1 SGHVS and CDR2 FNYEAQ. The CDR3 has 16 residues.

There are many counts of this clonotype. The genes are TRBV5-6 and TRBJ2-1; 9 positions agree with TRBD2. V lost 1 base to trimming and J lost 2 bases; unmatched junction nucleotides: 4. In germline, CDR1 is SGHDT, CDR2 YYEEEE. The CDR3 has 16 residues. The DNA of the CDR3 is TGTGCCAGCAGCTTGTTAGCGGGAGTCACCTACAATGAGCAGTTCTTC. This codes for CASSLLAGVTYNEQFF.

The chain couples TRBV3-1 to TRBJ2-7; 9 positions agree with TRBD2. There are 16 residues in the CDR3. Looked up from germline, CDR1 is LGHDT and CDR2 is YNNKEL (reference sequence). Trimming cost V 0 bases and J 2 bases; bases outside gene matches: 5. The CDR3 sequence is CASSQDGLASPYEQYF. The CDR3 region has the DNA TGTGCCAGCAGCCAAGATGGACTAGCGAGTCCCTACGAGCAGTACTTC.

Many counts were recorded for this clonotype. The V call is TRBV18, the J call TRBJ1-4, with D perhaps TRBD1 (6 bases). CDR1 and CDR2 (germline): KGHSH, LQKENI. CDR3 size: 14 residues. V lost 3 bases and J lost 2, with 7 bases in between. The CDR3 nucleotides read TGTGCCAGCTCACCGGGGGGCACTAATGAAAAACTGTTTTTT. Residues: CASSPGGTNEKLFF.

Details on this clonotype: This may stem from a read error, because a much larger clone lies one nucleotide away. The chain employs TRBV20-1 and TRBJ1-5; TRBD1 matches at 8 bases. This CDR3 has 14 amino acids. Germline CDR1 is DFQATT and CDR2 is SNEGSKA (reference sequence). The CDR3 region is CNANDRGDNQPQHF. The CDR3 DNA reads as TGCAATGCAAATGACAGGGGAGACAATCAGCCCCAGCATTTT.

The table lists this clonotype with a few counts. This rearrangement joins TRBV20-1 to TRBJ1-2; D call uncertain. The germline V gene has CDR1 DFQATT and CDR2 SNEGSKA (reference sequence). Trimming removed 3 bases at V and 11 bases at J, with 16 bases between. The CDR3 totals 12 residues. In nucleotides, the CDR3 is TGCAGTGCTAGCCAGACGGTCGGAGTTTACACCTTC. Translated, it gives CSASQTVGVYTF.

This clonotype was seen ten or more times. This chain's CDR3 is CASSVEEGESGELFF. The CDR3 DNA reads as TGTGCCAGCAGCGTAGAGGAGGGGGAGTCCGGGGAGCTGTTTTTT. V is TRBV9 and J is TRBJ2-2; D might be TRBD1 or TRBD2, each matching 6 bases. Germline V CDR1 and CDR2: SGDLS, YYNGEE. Trimming pared 0 bases from V and 6 bases from J, leaving 12 bases between. CDR3 size: 15 residues.

The DNA for the CDR3 is TGTGCCAGCAGCCCAGGACTAGCGGGCCCCTACCAAGAGACCCAGTACTTC. Translating gives CASSPGLAGPYQETQYF. This chain links TRBV14 with TRBJ2-5, with 11 bases fitting TRBD2. J was trimmed by 0 bases and V by 4 bases; bases with no gene match: 7. This CDR3 contains 17 residues. Germline V lookup: CDR1 SGHDN, CDR2 FVKESK. The whole variable domain, remainder taken from reference TRBV14 and TRBJ2-5, is EAGVTQFPSHSVIEKGQTVTLRCDPISGHDNLYWYRRVMGKEIKFLLHFVKESKQDESGMPNNRFLAERTGGTYSTLKVQPAELEDSGVYFCASSPGLAGPYQETQYFGPGTRLLVL.

This clonotype was seen more than once but under ten times. The chain employs TRBV7-9 and TRBJ2-1; D is unresolved. Trimming removed 0 bases from V and 8 bases from J, with 2 bases in between. The CDR3 runs to 11 residues. The germline V gene has CDR1 SEHNR and CDR2 FQNEAQ (reference sequence). CDR3 coding DNA: TGTGCCAGCAGCTTAGCCCATGAGCAGTTCTTC. Its protein is CASSLAHEQFF. Combining the CDR3 with reference TRBV7-9 and TRBJ2-1 gives the whole variable domain DTGVSQNPRHKITKRGQNVTFRCDPISEHNRLYWYRQTLGQGPEFLTYFQNEAQLEKSRLLSDRFSAERPKGSFSTLEIQRTEQGDSAMYLCASSLAHEQFFGPGTRLTVL.